This paragraph reports one TCR beta chain. Assay used: immunoSEQ multiplex PCR; TCRdb lists only in-frame clones, some missing. The sample yields about 660,000 clones, 70% to 90% seen once. The V and J ends lost 10 bases and 4 bases, in that order; junction bases with no gene match: 13. The CDR3 runs to 15 residues. Per the germline V gene, CDR1 is MNHNS and CDR2 is SASEGT. The sample comes from a study of shared T cell receptors in the human thymus. These data were also filed under a second study, of human thymus T cells. That study reports: Corrective heart surgery yielded resections, and these provided the thymus tissue. Thymic as well as blood repertoires seemed to favor certain V and J genes unevenly. Related work found strong thymic repertoire overlap between unrelated individuals.

The source of this sequence is a boy in the first two years of life with a congenital heart defect. Specimen: thymocytes. The chain combines TRBV6-1 with TRBJ2-1; 7 bases line up with TRBD1. The CDR3 DNA reads TGTGCCACAGGGCGGCCGGGACAGATGTACAATGAGCAGTTCTTC. Translated: CATGRPGQMYNEQFF.